This T cell receptor beta chain emerged from a study of cytomegalovirus exposure and HLA in healthy donors. Study outcomes and limitations: Later analysis revealed greater clonal expansion in HLA-associated TCR beta chains than in equally common others.

Germline V lookup: CDR1 SGHRS, CDR2 YFSETQ. Trimming removed 0 bases at V and 3 bases at J, with 11 bases between. This CDR3 is built from 15 residues. A note on this clone: The antigen is unknown.

In the PCR, 60 Vbeta and 13 Jbeta primers were used. Using immunoSEQ multiplex PCR, the repertoire was profiled, and TCRdb retains in-frame clones only, with some absent. The specimen's table records fewer than 60,000 clones. Sequenced input: PBMCs. The sequence derives from a woman aged 25 to 45 in good health and CMV-seropositive. This chain connects TRBV5-1 to TRBJ2-3, with TRBD2 as a possible D gene (6 bases). The CDR3 is CASSLETGRTDTQYF. DNA of the CDR3: TGCGCCAGCAGCTTGGAAACGGGGAGGACAGATACGCAGTATTTT. Filled out from reference TRBV5-1 and TRBJ2-3, the complete variable domain reads KAGVTQTPRYLIKTRGQQVTLSCSPISGHRSVSWYQQTPGQGLQFLFEYFSETQRNKGNFPGRFSGRQFSNSRSEMNVSTLELGDSALYLCASSLETGRTDTQYFGPGTRLTVL.